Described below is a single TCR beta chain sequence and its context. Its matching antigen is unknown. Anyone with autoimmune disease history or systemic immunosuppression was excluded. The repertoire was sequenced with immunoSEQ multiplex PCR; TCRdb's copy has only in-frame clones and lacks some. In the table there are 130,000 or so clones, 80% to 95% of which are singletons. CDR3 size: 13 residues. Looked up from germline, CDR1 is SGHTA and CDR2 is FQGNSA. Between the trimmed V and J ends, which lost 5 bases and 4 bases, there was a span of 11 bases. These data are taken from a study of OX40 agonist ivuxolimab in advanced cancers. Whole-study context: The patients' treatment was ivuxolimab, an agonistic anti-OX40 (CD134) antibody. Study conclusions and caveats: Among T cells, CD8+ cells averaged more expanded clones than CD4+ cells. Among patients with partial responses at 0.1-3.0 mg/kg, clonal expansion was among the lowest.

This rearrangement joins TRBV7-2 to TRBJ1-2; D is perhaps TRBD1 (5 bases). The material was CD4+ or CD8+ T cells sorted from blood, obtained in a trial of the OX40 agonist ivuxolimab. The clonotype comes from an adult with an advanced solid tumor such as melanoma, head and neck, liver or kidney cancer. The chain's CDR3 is CASSVPGRYGYTF. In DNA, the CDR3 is TGTGCCAGCAGCGTACCAGGGCGCTATGGCTACACCTTC.